This passage covers 18 T cell receptor beta chains from one sample sequenced in a study of shared clonotypes between healthy human individuals. The protocol was immunoSEQ multiplex PCR, while the TCRdb copy is restricted to in-frame clones and leaves out a portion. Altogether 700,000 to 950,000 clones are present, 90% to 98% being singletons, with the ten largest covering 0.2% to 0.25%. CD45RO negativity and positive selection for CCR7 defined naive CD8 cells, a population that excluded terminally differentiated effector memory CD45RA+ cells. The specimen was naive CD8+ T cells sorted from blood. These receptors came from a man aged 25 to 40 in good health.

The V gene is TRBV30, the J gene TRBJ1-4, with 11 positions matching TRBD1. The CDR3 has 14 residues. The germline CDR1 and CDR2 sequences are GTSNPN and SVGIG (reference sequence). J was trimmed by 11 bases and V by 2 bases; bases with no gene match: 7. The CDR3 loop is CAWSSGTGGGKLFF. CDR3 sequence (DNA): TGTGCCTGGAGTAGTGGGACAGGGGGTGGGAAACTGTTTTTT.

The chain employs TRBV27 and TRBJ2-3; D possibly corresponds to TRBD1 (6 bases). CDR3 size: 16 residues. V lost 1 base and J 0 bases, leaving 11 bases between the germline ends. Germline lookup yields CDR1 MNHEY and CDR2 SMNVEV (reference sequence). CDR3 bases: TGTGCCAGCAGTTTATTAGGGGGAACTAGCACAGATACGCAGTATTTT. Protein product: CASSLLGGTSTDTQYF.

This clone appeared once. The V and J genes are TRBV7-8 and TRBJ2-2, with 7 bases that match TRBD2. The V gene's germline CDR1 is SGHVS and CDR2 FQNEAQ. The CDR3 runs 18 residues. Germline trimming cut 4 bases from V and 0 bases from J; bases unmatched to any gene: 11. CDR3 in DNA: TGTGCCAGCAGCTCCCGGCGGGCGGGAGTTACGAACACCGGGGAGCTGTTTTTT. This codes for CASSSRRAGVTNTGELFF.

The J gene is TRBJ2-7, the V gene TRBV30, with D possibly TRBD1 on 6 matching bases. Trimming took off 8 bases at V and 0 bases at J, with 29 bases between the two ends. The germline V gene has CDR1 GTSNPN and CDR2 SVGIG (reference sequence). This CDR3 contains 18 residues. CDR3 DNA: TGTGCCCAAACCTCCCCGACAGGCGATACGGGAAGCTCCTACGAGCAGTACTTC. This gives the protein CAQTSPTGDTGSSYEQYF.

V and J are TRBV11-2 and TRBJ2-1, with D possibly being TRBD2 (6 bases). The germline CDR1 and CDR2 sequences are SGHAT and FQNNGV. V was clipped by 2 bases and J by 1 base, with 9 bases between them. CDR3 length equals 15 residues. The chain's CDR3 is CASSLTAGSYNEQFF. Here the CDR3 DNA reads TGTGCCAGCAGCTTAACCGCGGGGTCCTACAATGAGCAGTTCTTC.

This chain joins TRBV6-6 and TRBJ2-1; tentatively, D is TRBD1 (6 bases). V gave up 7 bases and J gave up 8 bases, with 12 bases separating them. The length of the CDR3 is 12 residues. Germline V CDR1 and CDR2: MNHNY, SVGAGI (reference sequence). This CDR3 is CASTGGGDEQFF. The DNA of the CDR3 is TGTGCCAGCACCGGTGGGGGCGATGAGCAGTTCTTC.

This clone was detected once. The genes are TRBV5-4 and TRBJ2-2, with TRBD2 identical over 9 bases. The V segment lost 5 bases and the J segment 7 bases; nucleotides outside the gene matches: 3. This CDR3 contains 13 residues. The germline V gene encodes CDR1 SGHNT and CDR2 YYREEE (reference sequence). CDR3 loop: CASRYSGSGELFF. The CDR3 DNA follows: TGTGCCAGCAGATATAGCGGGAGCGGGGAGCTGTTTTTT. The full variable domain, with the rest looked up from reference TRBV5-4 and TRBJ2-2, is ETGVTQSPTHLIKTRGQQVTLRCSSQSGHNTVSWYQQALGQGPQFIFQYYREEENGRGNFPPRFSGLQFPNYSSELNVNALELDDSALYLCASRYSGSGELFFGEGSRLTVL.

The genes are TRBV6-1 and TRBJ2-7, with 8 bases aligning to TRBD1. The V segment lost 6 bases and the J segment 0 bases; nucleotides outside the gene matches: 7. The CDR3 length is 15 residues. Germline V gene lookup returns CDR1 MNHNS and CDR2 SASEGT. This CDR3 reads CASSSPGQVSYEQYF. CDR3 DNA: TGTGCCAGCAGCTCCCCGGGACAGGTCTCCTACGAGCAGTACTTC.

DNA of the CDR3: TGTGCCAGCAAGGCGGCCAGCTCCTACAATGAGCAGTTCTTC. It encodes CASKAASSYNEQFF. The gene calls are TRBV9 and TRBJ2-1; D remains ambiguous. The CDR3 covers 14 residues. Germline V gene lookup returns CDR1 SGDLS and CDR2 YYNGEE. Trimming left V 6 bases short and J 0 bases short, with 10 bases between.

The chain combines TRBV11-2 with TRBJ1-5; 8 bases line up with TRBD1. V dropped 6 bases and J dropped 5; count of bases not matched to a gene: 9. The germline gives CDR1 SGHAT, CDR2 FQNNGV. The CDR3 spans 15 residues. CDR3 amino acids: CASSLDREGDQPQHF. In DNA, the CDR3 is TGTGCCAGCAGTTTGGACAGGGAAGGTGATCAGCCCCAGCATTTT.

The J gene is TRBJ2-7, the V gene TRBV6-5; TRBD2 agrees at 14 bases. Germline trimming cut 4 bases from V and 3 bases from J; bases unmatched to any gene: 5. This CDR3 region has 16 residues. Germline CDR1 MNHEY, CDR2 SVGAGI. The CDR3 reads CASSWGTSGSGYEQYF. The CDR3 bases are TGTGCCAGCAGTTGGGGGACTAGCGGGAGCGGCTACGAGCAGTACTTC.

V and J are TRBV11-2 and TRBJ2-3; no clear D gene. Trimming stripped 4 bases from V and 4 bases from J, with 12 bases between. The CDR3 loop spans 14 amino acids. Germline CDR1 is SGHAT and CDR2 is FQNNGV. CDR3 DNA sequence: TGTGCCAGCAGCTCAGGAAGTCTAGCAGATACGCAGTATTTT. Amino acid sequence: CASSSGSLADTQYF.

This sequence joins TRBV4-1 and TRBJ2-7; no clear D gene. Germline V gene lookup returns CDR1 MGHRA and CDR2 YSYEKL. The CDR3 loop spans 15 amino acids. Trimming shortened V by 0 bases and J by 3 bases, and 12 bases separated the two germline ends. The CDR3 here is CASSQERTGYYEQYF. CDR3 bases: TGCGCCAGCAGCCAAGAACGTACGGGTTACTACGAGCAGTACTTC.

In this sample, this clone turned up once. This chain's CDR3 is CASGGAGDTQYF. In DNA form, the CDR3 reads TGTGCTAGTGGTGGTGCGGGAGATACGCAGTATTTT. This chain uses TRBV12-5 with TRBJ2-3; D perhaps matches TRBD2 (5 bases). Germline V gene sequence: CDR1 LGHNT, CDR2 FRNRAP. CDR3 length: 12 amino acids. With 5 bases removed from V and 5 bases from J, the gap between germline ends came to 8 bases. Variable domain in full (rest from reference TRBV12-5 and TRBJ2-3): DARVTQTPRHKVTEMGQEVTMRCQPILGHNTVFWYRQTMMQGLELLAYFRNRAPLDDSGMPKDRFSAEMPDATLATLKIQPSEPRDSAVYFCASGGAGDTQYFGPGTRLTVL.

The J gene is TRBJ2-1, the V gene TRBV27; D is unclear. Trimming pared 2 bases from V and 5 bases from J, leaving 13 bases between. The CDR3 has 15 amino acids. Germline CDR1 is MNHEY and CDR2 is SMNVEV (reference sequence). CDR3 in DNA: TGTGCCAGCAGTTTAGAAGGTGGATTTAACAATGAGCAGTTCTTC. It translates to CASSLEGGFNNEQFF.

The chain links TRBV4-1 to TRBJ1-1, with D hard to call. The CDR3 runs to 15 residues. V lost 1 base, J lost 1 base, and 10 bases lay in between. Germline CDR1 is MGHRA and CDR2 is YSYEKL. The chain's CDR3 is CASSQVLGSNTEAFF. CDR3 DNA sequence: TGCGCCAGCAGCCAAGTCCTGGGGTCGAACACTGAAGCTTTCTTT.

This clone was observed once. V and J are TRBV6-1 and TRBJ2-7; the match to TRBD1 covers 10 bases. CDR1 MNHNS and CDR2 SASEGT come from the germline V gene. The length of the CDR3 is 17 residues. The V gene end was trimmed by 3 bases and the J gene end by 2 bases; junction bases not matched to a gene: 10. In nucleotides, the CDR3 is TGTGCCAGCAGTGACCGGGACAGGGGTCTCCAGACCTACGAGCAGTACTTC. This codes for CASSDRDRGLQTYEQYF.

J is TRBJ2-7 and V is TRBV21-1; the listed D gene, TRBD1, was not tested against the DNA. TRBV21-1 is a recognized pseudogene. This CDR3 spans 13 amino acids. CDR3 sequence (DNA): TGTGCCAGCAGCGGTCAGGGGGCCCACGAGCAGTACTTC. Translated: CASSGQGAHEQYF.